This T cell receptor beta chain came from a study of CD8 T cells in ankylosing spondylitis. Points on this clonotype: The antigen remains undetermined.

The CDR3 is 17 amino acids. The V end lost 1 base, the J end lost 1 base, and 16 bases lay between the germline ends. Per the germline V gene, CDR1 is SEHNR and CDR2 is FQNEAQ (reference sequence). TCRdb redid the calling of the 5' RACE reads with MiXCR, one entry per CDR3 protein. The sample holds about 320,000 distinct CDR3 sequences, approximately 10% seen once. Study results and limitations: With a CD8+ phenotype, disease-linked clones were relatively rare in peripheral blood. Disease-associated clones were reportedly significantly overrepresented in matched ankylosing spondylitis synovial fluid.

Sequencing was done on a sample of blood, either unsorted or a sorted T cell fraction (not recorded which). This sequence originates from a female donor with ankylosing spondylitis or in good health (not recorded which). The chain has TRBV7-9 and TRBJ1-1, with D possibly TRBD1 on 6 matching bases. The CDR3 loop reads CASSLGSRGYGNTEAFF. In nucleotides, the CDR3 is TGTGCCAGCAGCTTAGGTAGCAGGGGCTACGGGAACACTGAAGCTTTCTTT.